These 28 T cell receptor beta chains were all obtained from the same sample, sequenced in a study of cytomegalovirus exposure and HLA in healthy donors. The PCR employed 60 Vbeta primers together with 13 Jbeta primers. Libraries were prepared by immunoSEQ multiplex PCR; TCRdb keeps only in-frame clonotypes and omits some of them. The repertoire table contains about 52,000 clones. Sequenced material: PBMCs. These receptors were taken from a woman aged 50 to 60 in good health and CMV-seropositive.

The gene calls are TRBV4-1 and TRBJ2-7; D uncertain. Trimming left V 4 bases short and J 2 bases short, with 12 bases between. The germline V gene has CDR1 MGHRA and CDR2 YSYEKL. CDR3 length: 14 residues. The CDR3 protein is CASSLSVPPYEQYF. Written as DNA, the CDR3 is TGCGCCAGCAGCCTTTCGGTCCCTCCCTACGAGCAGTACTTC.

This sequence joins TRBV19 and TRBJ1-5, with TRBD1 as a possible D gene (5 bases). The CDR3 covers 15 residues. V was shortened by 3 bases and J by 5 bases, with 14 bases between the two germline ends. Germline CDR1 LNHDA, CDR2 SQIVND (reference sequence). CDR3 protein: CASSIGGLTDQPQHF. The CDR3 nucleotides are TGTGCCAGTAGTATTGGGGGACTTACCGATCAGCCCCAGCATTTT.

This chain uses TRBV18 with TRBJ2-7, with a tentative D call TRBD2 (5 bases). The CDR3 has 13 residues. The V and J ends lost 6 bases and 3 bases respectively, with 12 bases between them. The germline gives CDR1 KGHSH, CDR2 LQKENI. The CDR3 nucleotides are TGTGCCAGCTCCCGGGGAGAATACTACGAGCAGTACTTC. It yields the protein CASSRGEYYEQYF.

The chain combines TRBV10-3 with TRBJ2-2; 8 bases map to TRBD1. This CDR3 has 13 amino acids. V dropped 10 bases and J dropped 4; count of bases not matched to a gene: 5. Looked up from germline, CDR1 is ENHRY and CDR2 is SYGVKD. The CDR3 region has the DNA TGTGCCACCTCCGGACAGGGCACCGGGGAGCTGTTTTTT. Translation: CATSGQGTGELFF.

The V call is TRBV28, the J call TRBJ2-7; 8 nucleotides agree with TRBD1. J lost 2 bases, V lost 7 bases, and 4 bases had no gene match. CDR1 and CDR2 (germline): MDHEN, SYDVKM. The CDR3 consists of 13 residues. The CDR3 bases are TGTGCCAGCAACCCGGGACAGGCCTACGAGCAGTACTTC. Translated, it gives CASNPGQAYEQYF.

The J gene is TRBJ2-7, the V gene TRBV12-5; no reliable D call. V lost 6 bases and J lost 8, with 17 bases in between. The CDR3 is 13 residues long. The germline V gene has CDR1 LGHNT and CDR2 FRNRAP. Written as DNA, the CDR3 is TGTGCTAGTGGAAACTCCGGGTCCTCCAAGCAGTACTTC. This gives the protein CASGNSGSSKQYF.

In regard to this clone: Other DNA sequences of this sample code for an identical CDR3. The chain carries TRBV7-2 and TRBJ2-5, with no clear D. This CDR3 has 13 amino acids. The V gene lost 5 bases and the J gene lost 1 base, with 8 bases spanning the gap. Germline assignment: CDR1 SGHTA and CDR2 FQGNSA. This CDR3 is CASSLAAQETQYF. The CDR3 DNA sequence: TGTGCCAGCAGCCTGGCGGCCCAAGAGACCCAGTACTTC.

J is TRBJ1-1 and V is TRBV13; D unresolved. Per the germline V gene, CDR1 is PRHDT and CDR2 is FYEKMQ (reference sequence). V was pared by 3 bases and J by 4 bases, with 12 bases between. CDR3 length: 14 amino acids. Here the CDR3 reads CASSFTLLSTEAFF. Written as DNA, the CDR3 is TGTGCCAGCAGCTTTACTCTCTTGAGCACTGAAGCTTTCTTT.

The chain couples TRBV5-8 to TRBJ1-5, with D unresolved. V was trimmed by 0 bases and J by 4 bases, leaving 5 bases between them. Germline lookup yields CDR1 SGHTS and CDR2 YDEGEE. CDR3 length equals 13 residues. This chain's CDR3 is CASSLAQNQPQHF. CDR3 sequence (DNA): TGTGCCAGCAGCTTGGCCCAAAATCAGCCCCAGCATTTT.

The chain links TRBV29-1 to TRBJ1-2, with a possible D match to TRBD1 (5 bases). From germline, CDR1 is SQVTM and CDR2 ANQGSEA. The CDR3 is 15 amino acids. Trimming removed 2 bases at V and 1 base at J, with 14 bases between. CDR3 in amino acids: CSVEPGQGNNYGYTF. The CDR3 nucleotides read TGCAGCGTTGAACCGGGCCAGGGTAATAACTATGGCTACACCTTC. Based on the CDR3 plus reference TRBV29-1 and TRBJ1-2, the full variable domain is SAVISQKPSRDICQRGTSLTIQCQVDSQVTMMFWYRQQPGQSLTLIATANQGSEATYESGFVIDKFPISRPNLTFSTLTVSNMSPEDSSIYLCSVEPGQGNNYGYTFGSGTRLTVV.

The chain couples TRBV7-9 to TRBJ2-5, with D perhaps TRBD2 (6 bases). V lost 2 bases and J 1 base, leaving 11 bases between the germline ends. Germline V gene lookup returns CDR1 SEHNR and CDR2 FQNEAQ (reference sequence). The CDR3 extends over 15 amino acids. CDR3 nucleotide sequence: TGTGCCAGCAGCTTACTCGGGACTCCCCAAGAGACCCAGTACTTC. This encodes CASSLLGTPQETQYF.

The chain carries TRBV18 and TRBJ2-1; 7 bases agree with TRBD2. CDR3 length: 15 amino acids. The J segment lost 5 bases and the V segment lost 1 base, leaving 5 bases of the junction unmatched. Germline V gene data show CDR1 as KGHSH and CDR2 as LQKENI. CDR3 region: CASSPLRGGNNEQFF. CDR3 nucleotide sequence: TGTGCCAGCTCACCACTACGGGGAGGGAACAATGAGCAGTTCTTC. Variable domain in full (rest from reference TRBV18 and TRBJ2-1): NAGVMQNPRHLVRRRGQEARLRCSPMKGHSHVYWYRQLPEEGLKFMVYLQKENIIDESGMPKERFSAEFPKEGPSILRIQQVVRGDSAAYFCASSPLRGGNNEQFFGPGTRLTVL.

This chain connects TRBV5-4 to TRBJ1-4; 8 bases agree with TRBD1. This CDR3 has 15 residues. V lost 4 bases, J lost 7 bases, and 9 bases stayed unmatched. The germline CDR1 and CDR2 sequences are SGHNT and YYREEE (reference sequence). This CDR3 reads CASSMTGARGEKLFF. Here the CDR3 DNA reads TGTGCCAGCAGCATGACAGGGGCGCGGGGTGAAAAACTGTTTTTT. Full variable domain (remainder filled in from reference TRBV5-4 and TRBJ1-4): ETGVTQSPTHLIKTRGQQVTLRCSSQSGHNTVSWYQQALGQGPQFIFQYYREEENGRGNFPPRFSGLQFPNYSSELNVNALELDDSALYLCASSMTGARGEKLFFGSGTQLSVL.

V is TRBV4-2 and J is TRBJ2-5, with D possibly TRBD2 on 5 matching bases. The germline V gene has CDR1 LGHNA and CDR2 YNFKEQ. Trimming took 1 base from V and 5 from J, leaving 14 bases between them. This CDR3 is built from 15 residues. CDR3 amino acids: CASSQGNRGRETQYF. The CDR3 bases are TGTGCCAGCAGCCAAGGGAATCGGGGTCGGGAGACCCAGTACTTC.

The CDR3 reads CASRRTGQETQYF. The CDR3 DNA is TGCGCCAGCAGGCGGACAGGACAAGAGACCCAGTACTTC. The chain employs TRBV4-1 and TRBJ2-5; 7 bases agree with TRBD1. The germline V gene has CDR1 MGHRA and CDR2 YSYEKL. The trim removed 6 bases at V and 2 bases at J, leaving 3 bases unmatched. CDR3 length: 13 amino acids.

This chain links TRBV6-6 with TRBJ2-7; 12 bases fit TRBD2. The CDR3 consists of 15 residues. The germline gives CDR1 MNHNY, CDR2 SVGAGI (reference sequence). The ends lost 6 bases at V and 0 bases at J; junction bases unmatched: 3. CDR3 sequence (DNA): TGTGCCAGCAGCTCGACTAGCGGGGGCTCCTACGAGCAGTACTTC. Residues: CASSSTSGGSYEQYF.

This rearrangement joins TRBV9 to TRBJ2-1, with unresolved D. Trimming stripped 0 bases from V and 7 bases from J, with 11 bases between. CDR1 and CDR2 (germline): SGDLS, YYNGEE. CDR3 length: 14 amino acids. CDR3 loop: CASSVDTVINEQFF. CDR3 bases: TGTGCCAGCAGCGTAGATACAGTTATAAATGAGCAGTTCTTC.

V is TRBV7-9 and J is TRBJ1-3, with 8 bases identical to TRBD1. The trim removed 6 bases at V and 3 bases at J, leaving 10 bases unmatched. The CDR3 has 16 amino acids. CDR1 SEHNR and CDR2 FQNEAQ come from the germline V gene (reference sequence). CDR3 nucleotides: TGTGCCAGCAGATCGGACAGGGTGTTTTTTGGAAACACCATATATTTT. It encodes CASRSDRVFFGNTIYF.

The chain links TRBV27 to TRBJ1-5; 8 bases align to TRBD1. Germline-derived CDR1 and CDR2 are MNHEY and SMNVEV (reference sequence). This CDR3 has 14 residues. V shed 5 bases and J 6 bases; nucleotides not matched to a gene: 6. In DNA, the CDR3 is TGTGCCAGCAGTGCCGGACAGGGTGGTCAGCCCCAGCATTTT. Encoded protein: CASSAGQGGQPQHF.

The rearrangement joins TRBV5-4 to TRBJ2-5; 12 bases line up with TRBD2. V shed 1 base, J shed 4 bases, and the junction held 5 bases outside the gene matches. The CDR3 extends over 16 amino acids. In germline, CDR1 is SGHNT, CDR2 YYREEE (reference sequence). DNA for the CDR3: TGTGCCAGCAGCTTGCGCCTAGCGGGGGGGCCAGAGACCCAGTACTTC. Amino acid sequence: CASSLRLAGGPETQYF.

The genes are TRBV5-1 and TRBJ2-7; 10 bases are a match to TRBD2. This CDR3 has 12 residues. The trim removed 7 bases at V and 6 bases at J, leaving 4 bases unmatched. Germline assignment: CDR1 SGHRS and CDR2 YFSETQ. DNA of the CDR3: TGCGCCAGCTTCAGGACTAGCGGCGAGCAGTACTTC. Its translation is CASFRTSGEQYF.

The V gene is TRBV7-9, the J gene TRBJ1-3, with TRBD1 matching over 8 bases. The V gene end was trimmed by 5 bases and the J gene end by 3 bases; junction bases not matched to a gene: 3. Germline CDR1 reads SEHNR; CDR2 reads FQNEAQ (reference sequence). The CDR3 has 14 amino acids. The CDR3 coding sequence is TGTGCCAGCAGCACCGGGACAGGTGGAAACACCATATATTTT. Encoded protein: CASSTGTGGNTIYF.

J is TRBJ2-7 and V is TRBV5-1; D is unclear. Trimming cost V 1 base and J 0 bases, with 8 bases left between them. The germline V gene has CDR1 SGHRS and CDR2 YFSETQ. This CDR3 is 14 amino acids long. The DNA of the CDR3 is TGCGCCAGCAGCTTGTCAGGCAGCTCCTACGAGCAGTACTTC. This gives the protein CASSLSGSSYEQYF.

The chain employs TRBV27 and TRBJ2-5, with 10 nucleotides matching TRBD2. V lost 6 bases, J lost 5 bases, and 18 bases stayed unmatched. The CDR3 has 18 amino acids. Germline V CDR1 and CDR2: MNHEY, SMNVEV (reference sequence). The CDR3 DNA reads as TGTGCCAGCAGCTCCTTGTGGAGCGGGAGGGAACGGGGTGAGACCCAGTACTTC. Amino acids: CASSSLWSGRERGETQYF.

V is TRBV5-5 and J is TRBJ1-2, with D perhaps TRBD1 (5 bases). The CDR3 is made up of 13 amino acids. V lost 0 bases and J 4 bases, leaving 7 bases between the germline ends. Germline loops: CDR1 SGHKS, CDR2 YYEKEE (reference sequence). CDR3 coding DNA: TGTGCCAGCAGCTTGGGGGGGGTCTATGGCTACACCTTC. It codes for CASSLGGVYGYTF.

CDR3 sequence reads: CASSPTLASGTDTQYF. The DNA for the CDR3 is TGTGCCAGCAGCCCAACACTAGCGTCTGGTACAGATACGCAGTATTTT. V gene TRBV7-9 combines with J gene TRBJ2-3, with 7 positions matching TRBD2. This CDR3 region has 16 residues. The germline V gene encodes CDR1 SEHNR and CDR2 FQNEAQ (reference sequence). With 5 bases clipped from V and 3 bases from J, the junction kept 11 bases outside the gene matches. The complete variable domain, with remaining parts taken from reference TRBV7-9 and TRBJ2-3, reads DTGVSQNPRHKITKRGQNVTFRCDPISEHNRLYWYRQTLGQGPEFLTYFQNEAQLEKSRLLSDRFSAERPKGSFSTLEIQRTEQGDSAMYLCASSPTLASGTDTQYFGPGTRLTVL.

The rearrangement links TRBV4-1 to TRBJ2-5; 8 bases fit TRBD2. CDR3 length equals 13 residues. Germline CDR1 and CDR2: MGHRA and YSYEKL. The V and J ends lost 2 bases and 4 bases, in that order; junction bases with no gene match: 0. This chain's CDR3 is CASSQLAGETQYF. CDR3 coding DNA: TGCGCCAGCAGCCAACTAGCGGGAGAGACCCAGTACTTC.

The rearrangement links TRBV29-1 to TRBJ1-2, with 7 nucleotides matching TRBD1. Germline V gene data show CDR1 as SQVTM and CDR2 as ANQGSEA. V gave up 4 bases and J gave up 4 bases; unmatched junction bases: 6. This CDR3 is 13 amino acids long. As DNA, the CDR3 is TGCAGCGTTGGTAGACAGGGATTCTATGGCTACACCTTC. It specifies CSVGRQGFYGYTF.